This entry is about one TCR beta chain. What it recognizes is unknown. The entry originates in a study of graft-versus-host responses after intestinal transplantation. About the research overall: Isolated intestinal, liver-intestinal, or multivisceral transplants were what recipients had.

Profiled with immunoSEQ multiplex PCR; TCRdb holds only in-frame clones, not every one. The sample has 37,000 or so clones, roughly 89% seen once. Germline V gives CDR1 SGHDN, CDR2 FVKESK. The CDR3 contains 13 residues. V gave up 0 bases and J gave up 3 bases, with 3 bases separating them. Study-level points and caveats: GvH clones detected in recipient marrow included some appearing first in ileum or blood.

Specimen: PBMCs, collected approximately 310 days after intestinal transplant. The receptor's source is a human patient who received an intestinal transplant, so some T cells may come from the graft donor. The gene calls are TRBV14 and TRBJ1-5; D call uncertain. The CDR3 coding sequence is TGTGCCAGCAGCCAAGATCACAATCAGCCCCAGCATTTT. This translates into CASSQDHNQPQHF.